This T cell receptor beta chain derives from a study of blood T cell repertoires in COVID-19. Turning to the study itself: From T cells, B-cell-depleted T cells, or PBMCs came the material, which was cDNA or gDNA.

The germline V gene encodes CDR1 LNHDA and CDR2 SQIVND (reference sequence). The CDR3 covers 18 residues. V was pared by 0 bases and J by 11 bases, with 21 bases of the junction left unmatched. Here immunoSEQ multiplex PCR was the method, and the copy in TCRdb shows in-frame clones only, minus some. The sample has about 210,000 clones, approximately 85% seen once. Patients in Seattle were enrolled during active infection, then followed longitudinally. This chain uses TRBV19 with TRBJ1-1; TRBD1 matches 7 bases. The source of this sequence is a woman in her seventies with COVID-19, enrolled during active disease. The specimen was peripheral blood. This chain's CDR3 is CASSIDWRVTGDGVRAFF. The CDR3 coding sequence is TGTGCCAGTAGTATAGATTGGAGGGTCACAGGGGATGGGGTAAGGGCTTTCTTT.